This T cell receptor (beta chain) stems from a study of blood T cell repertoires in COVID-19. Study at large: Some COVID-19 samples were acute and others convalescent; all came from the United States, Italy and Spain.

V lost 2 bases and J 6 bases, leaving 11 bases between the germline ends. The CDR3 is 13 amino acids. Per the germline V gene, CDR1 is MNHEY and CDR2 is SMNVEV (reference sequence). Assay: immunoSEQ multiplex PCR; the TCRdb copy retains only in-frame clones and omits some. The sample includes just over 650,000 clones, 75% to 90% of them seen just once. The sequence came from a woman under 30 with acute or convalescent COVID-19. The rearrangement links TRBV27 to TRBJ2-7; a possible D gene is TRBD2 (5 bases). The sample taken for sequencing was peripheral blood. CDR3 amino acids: CASSLRGIGEQYF. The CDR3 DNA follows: TGTGCCAGCAGTTTACGAGGGATTGGCGAGCAGTACTTC.